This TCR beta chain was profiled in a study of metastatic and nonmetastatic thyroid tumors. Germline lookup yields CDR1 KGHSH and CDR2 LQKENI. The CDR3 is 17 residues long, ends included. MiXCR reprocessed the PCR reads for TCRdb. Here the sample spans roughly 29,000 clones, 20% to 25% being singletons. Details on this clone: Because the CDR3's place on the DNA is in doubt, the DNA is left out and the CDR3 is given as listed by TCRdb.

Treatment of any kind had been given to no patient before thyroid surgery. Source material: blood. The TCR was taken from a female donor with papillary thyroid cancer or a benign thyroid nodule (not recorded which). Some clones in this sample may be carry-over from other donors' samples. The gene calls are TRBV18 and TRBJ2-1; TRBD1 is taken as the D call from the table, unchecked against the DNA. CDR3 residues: CASSPAMVGQGNNEQFF.